The rows below give T cell receptor beta chains drawn from one sample of a study of T-cell reconstitution after alpha-beta-depleted transplantation in children. TCRdb itself ran the PCR reads through MiXCR, one entry per CDR3 protein. The top ten clones hold about 3% of a sample with 190,000 or so distinct CDR3 sequences, roughly 6.8% of them seen once. Material: PBMCs from the stem cell graft donor, obtained from the stem cell graft. These receptors all come from a human donor who donated a stem cell graft to a child with Wiskott-Aldrich syndrome. The CDR3 runs from the conserved cysteine through the conserved F or W. The order of the fields is V gene, J gene, clone size, D gene, CDR3 protein, CDR3 DNA. A D gene is named only where the DNA matches it firmly. Some rows have no size entry. The others give once, few or many, or a class for an expanded clone.

TRBV7-9,TRBJ2-3,many,NA,CASSPGGSADTQYF,TGTGCCAGCAGCCCCGGGGGTTCCGCAGATACGCAGTATTTT
TRBV5-1,TRBJ2-7,many,NA,CASSLGILYEQYF,TGCGCCAGCAGCTTGGGGATCTTGTACGAGCAGTACTTC
TRBV18,TRBJ2-1,many,NA,CASSPGQPNEQFF,TGTGCCAGCTCACCAGGACAGCCCAATGAGCAGTTCTTC
TRBV24-1,TRBJ2-1,many,TRBD2,CATSDPRTSGSSYNEQFF,TGTGCCACCAGTGATCCTCGGACTAGCGGGAGCTCCTACAATGAGCAGTTCTTC
TRBV5-1,TRBJ2-2,many,TRBD2,CASSLSREGLGELFF,TGCGCCAGCAGCCTATCGCGGGAGGGCCTCGGGGAGCTGTTTTTT
TRBV9,TRBJ1-3,many,NA,CASSVDSTLLGNTIYF,TGTGCCAGCAGCGTAGACAGCACTCTCCTTGGAAACACCATATATTTT
TRBV20-1,TRBJ2-3,many,TRBD2,CSPSGRASGTDTQYF,TGCAGTCCTAGCGGGAGGGCCTCCGGCACAGATACGCAGTATTTT
TRBV14,TRBJ2-1,many,TRBD2,CASSQGLDSNEQFF,TGTGCCAGCAGCCAGGGACTAGATTCCAATGAGCAGTTCTTC
TRBV30,TRBJ1-1,many,NA,CARTEIVGTEAFF,TGTGCCCGGACGGAGATAGTGGGGACTGAAGCTTTCTTT
TRBV5-1,TRBJ2-3,NA,TRBD1,CASSSDRGPADTQYF,TGCGCCAGCAGTTCGGACAGGGGCCCCGCAGATACGCAGTATTTT
TRBV20-1,TRBJ2-1,many,NA,CSARAAMAGSYNEQFF,TGCAGTGCTAGAGCAGCAATGGCGGGTTCCTACAATGAGCAGTTCTTC
TRBV29-1,TRBJ2-6,many,NA,CSVARTSSSGANVLTF,TGCAGCGTGGCCCGGACGTCAAGCTCTGGGGCCAACGTCCTGACTTTC
TRBV29-1,TRBJ2-5,many,TRBD1,CSVGGGEFLKETQYF,TGCAGCGTTGGAGGGGGCGAATTTCTCAAAGAGACCCAGTACTTC
TRBV12-3/TRBV12-4,TRBJ2-3,many,NA,CASSFSGGGDTQYF,TGTGCCAGCAGTTTTAGCGGAGGGGGAGATACGCAGTATTTT
TRBV5-1,TRBJ1-4,many,NA,CASSLTSNEKLFF,TGCGCCAGCAGCTTAACTTCTAATGAAAAACTGTTTTTT
TRBV5-1,TRBJ2-5,many,TRBD2,CASSSLTSGQETQYF,TGCGCCAGCAGCTCACTGACTAGCGGCCAAGAGACCCAGTACTTC